This T cell receptor beta chain was profiled in a study of T cells in Graves' hyperthyroidism and ophthalmopathy. This clonotype was seen ten or more times. The CDR3 regions of TCR beta were amplified from RNA transcripts. First-round RT-PCR targeting the TCR CDR3 was performed with the HTBI primer set. TCRdb itself ran the multiplex PCR reads through MiXCR, one entry per CDR3 protein. The sample has some 690,000 distinct CDR3 sequences, approximately 15% seen once. Germline V gene sequence: CDR1 LNHDA, CDR2 SQIVND (reference sequence). This CDR3 is built from 14 residues. V was clipped by 6 bases and J by 6 bases, with 15 bases between them.

Sequencing was done on a sample of blood. The clonotype originates from a man aged 50 or older with Graves' hyperthyroidism. This sequence joins TRBV19 and TRBJ1-5; D perhaps matches TRBD1 (5 bases). CDR3 amino acids: CASSRERGGQPQHF. CDR3 coding DNA: TGTGCCAGTAGCCGCGAGAGGGGAGGTCAGCCCCAGCATTTT. The whole variable domain, remainder taken from reference TRBV19 and TRBJ1-5, is DGGITQSPKYLFRKEGQNVTLSCEQNLNHDAMYWYRQDPGQGLRLIYYSQIVNDFQKGDIAEGYSVSREKKESFPLTVTSAQKNPTAFYLCASSRERGGQPQHFGDGTRLSIL.